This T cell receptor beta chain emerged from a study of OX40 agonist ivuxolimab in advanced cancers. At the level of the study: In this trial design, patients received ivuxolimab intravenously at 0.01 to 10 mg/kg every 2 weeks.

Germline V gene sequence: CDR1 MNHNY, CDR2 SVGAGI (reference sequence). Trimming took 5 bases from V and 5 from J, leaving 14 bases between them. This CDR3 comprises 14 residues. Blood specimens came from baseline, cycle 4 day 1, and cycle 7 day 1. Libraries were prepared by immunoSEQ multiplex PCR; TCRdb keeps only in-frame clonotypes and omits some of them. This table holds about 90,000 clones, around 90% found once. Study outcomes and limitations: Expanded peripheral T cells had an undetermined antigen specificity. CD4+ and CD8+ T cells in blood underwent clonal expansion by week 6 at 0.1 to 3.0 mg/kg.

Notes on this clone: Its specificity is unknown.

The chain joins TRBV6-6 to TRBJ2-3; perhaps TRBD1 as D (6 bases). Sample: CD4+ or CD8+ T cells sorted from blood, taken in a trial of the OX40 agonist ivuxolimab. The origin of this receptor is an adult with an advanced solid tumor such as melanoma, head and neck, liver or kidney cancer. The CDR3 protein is CASSPQGAGDTQYF. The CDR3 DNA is TGTGCCAGCAGTCCACAGGGTGCGGGAGATACGCAGTATTTT.